One sample yielded the 26 T cell receptor beta chains listed below, sequenced in a study of cytomegalovirus exposure and HLA in healthy donors. The PCR contained 60 Vbeta and 13 Jbeta primers. Libraries were prepared by immunoSEQ multiplex PCR; TCRdb keeps only in-frame clonotypes and omits some of them. This sample has roughly 120,000 clones, with 75% to 85% found just once. Sequencing was carried out using PBMCs. All receptors derive from a male donor in good health and CMV-seronegative.

The chain recombines TRBV6-6 with TRBJ2-7, with 10 bases aligning to TRBD1. Germline V gene data show CDR1 as MNHNY and CDR2 as SVGAGI (reference sequence). The ends lost 6 bases at V and 3 bases at J; junction bases unmatched: 5. This CDR3 has 14 residues. CDR3 sequence reads: CASRRGQGRYEQYF. In nucleotides, the CDR3 is TGTGCCAGCAGGAGGGGACAGGGGCGCTACGAGCAGTACTTC.

This clone was detected once. The chain joins TRBV7-9 to TRBJ2-1; 11 nucleotides agree with TRBD2. Germline V CDR1 and CDR2: SEHNR, FQNEAQ (reference sequence). This CDR3 spans 14 amino acids. The junction had 3 bases not matched to a gene; V was cut back by 6 bases and J by 5 bases. For the CDR3, the DNA is TGTGCCAGCAGTGGACTAGCGGGCAACAATGAGCAGTTCTTC. Translation gives CASSGLAGNNEQFF. Using reference TRBV7-9 and TRBJ2-1 for the parts outside the CDR3, the full variable domain is DTGVSQNPRHKITKRGQNVTFRCDPISEHNRLYWYRQTLGQGPEFLTYFQNEAQLEKSRLLSDRFSAERPKGSFSTLEIQRTEQGDSAMYLCASSGLAGNNEQFFGPGTRLTVL.

This clone was observed a few times. The J gene is TRBJ2-7, the V gene TRBV19; tentatively, D is TRBD1 (7 bases). The CDR3 covers 16 residues. The germline V gene encodes CDR1 LNHDA and CDR2 SQIVND (reference sequence). The V end was cut by 2 bases, the J end by 3 bases, with 17 bases between. CDR3 loop: CASSISAAGGLYEQYF. CDR3 DNA: TGTGCCAGTAGTATAAGTGCGGCAGGGGGACTCTACGAGCAGTACTTC.

This clone was seen only once. The chain has TRBV6-5 and TRBJ2-2, with TRBD2 identical over 10 bases. CDR3 length: 14 amino acids. The V gene end was trimmed by 2 bases and the J gene end by 6 bases; junction bases not matched to a gene: 0. Germline CDR1 is MNHEY and CDR2 is SVGAGI. The CDR3 coding sequence is TGTGCCAGCAGTTACGGGACTAGCGCCGGGGAGCTGTTTTTT. Translated, it gives CASSYGTSAGELFF.

V is TRBV5-1 and J is TRBJ2-7; D ambiguous. Trimming removed 4 bases from V and 4 bases from J, with 9 bases in between. Germline V gives CDR1 SGHRS, CDR2 YFSETQ. The CDR3 runs to 12 residues. The DNA for the CDR3 is TGCGCCAGCAGCCAGACACAATACGAGCAGTACTTC. It codes for CASSQTQYEQYF.

V is TRBV5-1 and J is TRBJ1-1; 7 nucleotides match TRBD1. Trimming at V came to 5 bases and at J to 5 bases, leaving 6 bases not matched to a gene. CDR1 SGHRS and CDR2 YFSETQ come from the germline V gene. There are 13 residues in the CDR3. The CDR3 is CASSRGQRTEAFF. For the CDR3, the DNA is TGCGCCAGCAGTAGGGGACAGAGGACTGAAGCTTTCTTT. Using reference TRBV5-1 and TRBJ1-1 for the parts outside the CDR3, the full variable domain is KAGVTQTPRYLIKTRGQQVTLSCSPISGHRSVSWYQQTPGQGLQFLFEYFSETQRNKGNFPGRFSGRQFSNSRSEMNVSTLELGDSALYLCASSRGQRTEAFFGQGTRLTVV.

This rearrangement joins TRBV10-3 to TRBJ1-3; a weak D match, TRBD1 (5 bases). The CDR3 loop spans 15 amino acids. V shed 7 bases and J shed 1 base, with 14 bases lying between them. Germline CDR1 ENHRY, CDR2 SYGVKD. The CDR3 here is CAIKVGAGSGNTIYF. The CDR3 DNA sequence: TGTGCCATCAAGGTTGGGGCTGGATCTGGAAACACCATATATTTT.

The genes are TRBV9 and TRBJ1-1; 10 nucleotides line up with TRBD1. V shed 3 bases and J 3 bases; nucleotides not matched to a gene: 5. CDR1 is SGDLS and CDR2 is YYNGEE in the germline V gene. The length of the CDR3 is 15 residues. The CDR3 DNA reads TGTGCCAGCAGCGCCCGGACAGGGGGAGACACTGAAGCTTTCTTT. It is translated as CASSARTGGDTEAFF. The full variable domain, rest sourced from reference TRBV9 and TRBJ1-1, is DSGVTQTPKHLITATGQRVTLRCSPRSGDLSVYWYQQSLDQGLQFLIQYYNGEERAKGNILERFSAQQFPDLHSELNLSSLELGDSALYFCASSARTGGDTEAFFGQGTRLTVV.

The chain joins TRBV15 to TRBJ1-5; D is uncertain. Germline V gene data show CDR1 as LNHNV and CDR2 as YYDKDF (reference sequence). With 0 bases removed from V and 3 bases from J, the gap between germline ends came to 3 bases. The CDR3 contains 13 residues. The CDR3, as DNA: TGTGCCACCAGCAGAGATCACAATCAGCCCCAGCATTTT. Translating gives CATSRDHNQPQHF.

The chain combines TRBV30 with TRBJ1-2, with TRBD1 matching over 9 bases. The J segment lost 8 bases and the V segment lost 5 bases, leaving 9 bases of the junction unmatched. Germline V gives CDR1 GTSNPN, CDR2 SVGIG (reference sequence). The CDR3 is made up of 13 amino acids. Here the CDR3 reads CAWAGQGGRGYTF. CDR3 in DNA: TGTGCCTGGGCGGGACAGGGAGGGCGCGGCTACACCTTC. The full variable domain, completed using reference TRBV30 and TRBJ1-2, is SQTIHQWPATLVQPVGSPLSLECTVEGTSNPNLYWYRQAAGRGLQLLFYSVGIGQISSEVPQNLSASRPQDRQFILSSKKLLLSDSGFYLCAWAGQGGRGYTFGSGTRLTVV.

The J gene is TRBJ2-2, the V gene TRBV10-1, with D possibly being TRBD1 (5 bases). The CDR3 has 14 amino acids. With 5 bases removed from V and 1 base from J, the gap between germline ends came to 8 bases. CDR1 and CDR2 from the germline V gene are WNHNN and SYGVQD (reference sequence). The DNA for the CDR3 is TGCGCCAGCAGTAACACAGGGAACACCGGGGAGCTGTTTTTT. It translates to CASSNTGNTGELFF.

V and J are TRBV25-1 and TRBJ2-7; a weak D match, TRBD1 (6 bases). CDR3 length: 12 residues. The germline CDR1 and CDR2 sequences are MGHDK and SYGVNS. V was cut by 7 bases and J by 2 bases, with 9 bases left in between. CDR3 in amino acids: CASKTGAYEQYF. The CDR3, as DNA: TGTGCCAGCAAGACAGGAGCCTACGAGCAGTACTTC.

The chain uses TRBV12-5 and TRBJ1-1; possibly TRBD1 for D (6 bases). Trimming stripped 6 bases from V and 3 bases from J, with 11 bases between. Germline V lookup: CDR1 LGHNT, CDR2 FRNRAP. The CDR3 sequence is 13 residues long. The CDR3 nucleotides read TGTGCTAGTGGCCCCCGACAGGACACTGAAGCTTTCTTT. This gives the protein CASGPRQDTEAFF.

The V call is TRBV2, the J call TRBJ1-3; D gene ambiguous. The CDR3 runs to 15 residues. Germline lookup yields CDR1 SNHLY and CDR2 FYNNEI. V shed 3 bases and J shed 0 bases, with 9 bases lying between them. The CDR3, as DNA: TGTGCCAGCAGTGATCGGTCCGACTCTGGAAACACCATATATTTT. Its translation: CASSDRSDSGNTIYF. Drawing the rest from reference TRBV2 and TRBJ1-3, the complete variable domain is EPEVTQTPSHQVTQMGQEVILRCVPISNHLYFYWYRQILGQKVEFLVSFYNNEISEKSEIFDDQFSVERPDGSNFTLKIRSTKLEDSAMYFCASSDRSDSGNTIYFGEGSWLTVV.

The genes are TRBV19 and TRBJ2-1; 11 positions match TRBD2. The CDR3 length is 18 residues. Looked up from germline, CDR1 is LNHDA and CDR2 is SQIVND (reference sequence). V lost 1 base, J lost 12 bases, and 17 bases stayed unmatched. CDR3 DNA: TGTGCCAGTAGTATAGTCCTTGGTAGCGGGGGGGCCCCCGTCTCGCAGTTCTTC. It translates to CASSIVLGSGGAPVSQFF.

The chain employs TRBV5-5 and TRBJ2-2; maybe TRBD2 (6 bases). Germline V gives CDR1 SGHKS, CDR2 YYEKEE (reference sequence). CDR3 length: 12 residues. The V gene lost 4 bases and the J gene lost 5 bases, with 6 bases spanning the gap. CDR3 in DNA: TGTGCCAGCAGCCGGGGGACCGGGGAGCTGTTTTTT. This codes for CASSRGTGELFF.

This clone was picked up a small number of times. The chain recombines TRBV6-1 with TRBJ2-3, with TRBD1 matching 10 bases. Germline V CDR1 and CDR2: MNHNS, SASEGT. V was clipped by 2 bases and J by 4 bases; unmatched bases: 3. The CDR3 sequence is 15 residues long. The DNA of the CDR3 is TGTGCCAGCAGTGAAAAGACAGGGGGCGCAGATACGCAGTATTTT. This gives the protein CASSEKTGGADTQYF.

The rearrangement joins TRBV6-1 to TRBJ2-2; 9 positions agree with TRBD1. The CDR3 contains 17 residues. Germline-derived CDR1 and CDR2 are MNHNS and SASEGT. The ends lost 0 bases at V and 6 bases at J; junction bases unmatched: 8. The CDR3 spells CASSEAIGDRVSGELFF. CDR3 nucleotides: TGTGCCAGCAGTGAAGCTATAGGGGACAGGGTGTCCGGGGAGCTGTTTTTT.

V usage is TRBV5-1 and J usage is TRBJ2-3, with a possible D match to TRBD2 (5 bases). V was cut by 2 bases and J by 2 bases, with 15 bases left in between. The CDR3 loop spans 16 amino acids. The germline V gene encodes CDR1 SGHRS and CDR2 YFSETQ. The CDR3 is CASSFWASSATDTQYF. CDR3 DNA sequence: TGCGCCAGCAGCTTCTGGGCTAGCAGTGCCACAGATACGCAGTATTTT. Looking up the rest from reference TRBV5-1 and TRBJ2-3 gives the full variable domain: KAGVTQTPRYLIKTRGQQVTLSCSPISGHRSVSWYQQTPGQGLQFLFEYFSETQRNKGNFPGRFSGRQFSNSRSEMNVSTLELGDSALYLCASSFWASSATDTQYFGPGTRLTVL.

The gene calls are TRBV6-5 and TRBJ1-1, with 9 bases aligning to TRBD1. Trimming took 6 bases from V and 4 from J; bases not matched to a gene: 6. Germline V lookup: CDR1 MNHEY, CDR2 SVGAGI. The CDR3 loop spans 14 amino acids. The chain's CDR3 is CASSLGQGSTEAFF. In DNA, the CDR3 is TGTGCCAGCAGCCTGGGACAGGGTAGCACTGAAGCTTTCTTT.

The chain joins TRBV10-3 to TRBJ2-7, with 8 positions matching TRBD1. This CDR3 is built from 14 residues. J was trimmed by 6 bases and V by 5 bases; bases with no gene match: 9. The germline V gene encodes CDR1 ENHRY and CDR2 SYGVKD. The CDR3 sequence: CAISSGTGISEQYF. The CDR3 coding sequence is TGTGCCATCAGTTCTGGGACAGGAATCAGCGAGCAGTACTTC.

The V gene is TRBV10-3, the J gene TRBJ1-1; possible D gene TRBD1, 5 bases. V lost 2 bases, J lost 4 bases, and 11 bases lay in between. Germline-derived CDR1 and CDR2 are ENHRY and SYGVKD. The CDR3 has 14 amino acids. CDR3 sequence reads: CAISEQGVGTEAFF. Written as DNA, the CDR3 is TGTGCCATCAGTGAGCAGGGTGTGGGCACTGAAGCTTTCTTT.

CDR3 residues: CASSSGRSGANVLTF. CDR3 nucleotides: TGTGCCAGCAGCTCAGGGCGGTCTGGGGCCAACGTCCTGACTTTC. This rearrangement joins TRBV6-6 to TRBJ2-6; D is perhaps TRBD1 (5 bases). Germline CDR1 is MNHNY and CDR2 is SVGAGI (reference sequence). V shed 6 bases and J shed 1 base, with 10 bases lying between them. The CDR3 runs 15 residues.

The chain uses TRBV18 and TRBJ2-2; 9 bases fit TRBD2. Germline assignment: CDR1 KGHSH and CDR2 LQKENI. The CDR3 totals 18 residues. The J segment lost 4 bases and the V segment lost 3 bases, leaving 12 bases of the junction unmatched. CDR3 DNA sequence: TGTGCCAGCTCACCCCTACCCGGGACTAGCTCTGGCACCGGGGAGCTGTTTTTT. Protein product: CASSPLPGTSSGTGELFF. The whole variable domain, filled in from reference TRBV18 and TRBJ2-2, reads NAGVMQNPRHLVRRRGQEARLRCSPMKGHSHVYWYRQLPEEGLKFMVYLQKENIIDESGMPKERFSAEFPKEGPSILRIQQVVRGDSAAYFCASSPLPGTSSGTGELFFGEGSRLTVL.

In the case of this clone: At one end the junction does not follow the germline gene, possibly because of a read error. The chain combines TRBV19 with TRBJ2-7, with D maybe TRBD2 (6 bases). Per the germline V gene, CDR1 is LNHDA and CDR2 is SQIVND (reference sequence). The length of the CDR3 is 11 residues. The CDR3 bases are TGTGCCAGTAGTACGGGACTCTTCACCCAATTC. It encodes CASSTGLFTQF.

This clone has more than one count but fewer than ten. In DNA form, the CDR3 reads TGTGCCAGCAGTTTGGACAGTGCGGCTCAGCCCCAGCATTTT. Its translation is CASSLDSAAQPQHF. V is TRBV6-1 and J is TRBJ1-5, with TRBD1 as a possible D gene (6 bases). CDR3 length equals 14 residues. Trimming removed 5 bases at V and 6 bases at J, with 14 bases between. Germline CDR1 MNHNS, CDR2 SASEGT.